The source of this T cell receptor (beta chain) is a study of blood T cell repertoires in COVID-19 (dated by TCRdb to 2018 to 2021). About the investigation overall: Samples covering the acute and convalescent phases of COVID-19 were provided by collaborators in the United States, Italy and Spain. The prospective study material was composed of cDNA or gDNA derived from T cells, B-cell-depleted T cells, or PBMCs. The dataset comprised deeply sampled blood TCRbeta repertoires from subjects exposed to, actively infected with, or recovered from COVID-19. A freely available public database, intended as a resource for researchers studying the immune response to SARS-CoV-2, is where the repertoires were released. Samples came from the ongoing ImmuneRACE study (first 160 participants) plus 1,254 subjects from 6 global collaborators. A de-identified subject ID, COVID-19 status, age in years and sex were almost always included in the sample metadata. Where HLA class I and class II types were available, the types were taken from metadata supplied by the sample provider, not from assay-based typing.

CDR1 KGHSH and CDR2 LQKENI were looked up in the germline V gene. Trimming removed 2 bases from V and 5 bases from J, leaving 9 bases between the germline ends. Counted from cysteine to phenylalanine, this CDR3 has 14 amino acids. CDR3 DNA only is kept here, 42 bases in frame from base 1. With regard to this clone: What antigen it recognizes has not been identified. Per-nucleotide qualities are absent, and no much larger clonotype sits a single base away.

General study outcomes and caveats: The quantity of clinical and demographic metadata differed by source and by participant and was supplied without curation.

In the prospective study, participants were roughly 18 to 89 years old, resided in approximately 25 geographic areas of the United States, and were enrolled through a virtual design. To assign participants to cohorts, the prospective study relied on clinical history that participants themselves reported in a screening survey and a study questionnaire. Exposed participants had been in contact, within 2 weeks of entering the study, with a person who had a PCR-confirmed or clinician-diagnosed case of COVID-19. In the prospective study, mobile phlebotomists collected whole blood, serum and a nasopharyngeal or oropharyngeal swab from each participant. Over a roughly 2-month period, participants in the prospective study had the option of providing additional blood draws and questionnaires. Prospective study blood samples were shipped either frozen or at room temperature before DNA extraction. The immunoSEQ Assay, a bias-controlled multiplex PCR, was used to amplify TCRbeta CDR3 regions from genomic DNA. The study's processing was this. Nucleated cell counts per sample were estimated from amplification of reference gene primers within the assay. To quantify the absolute abundance of each unique TCRbeta CDR3 rearrangement, sequence reads were collapsed and filtered. Productive Simpson clonality was computed per sample as the square root of Simpson's diversity index over productive rearrangements. Here the immuneACCESS table is served through TCRdb, limited to in-frame sequences with V and J called. Missing clones are a known gap in these copies; in checked studies unresolved V genes cover under half, and the rest lacks a known reason. Clone size and the V and J calls come from that table; the DNA yielded D and trimming. The sample yields about 140,000 clones; 84% were counted once. The ten largest clones add up to 1.5% to 2% of the sample.

The rearrangement combines TRBV18 with TRBJ2-2, with a weak D call of TRBD1 (7 bases match). This clonotype was sampled from a woman younger than 30 who had been exposed to COVID-19. Material for sequencing was PBMCs or T cells enriched from blood (not recorded which). The nucleotides are TGTGCCAGCTCACCATCAGGGGGGACCGGGGAGCTGTTTTTT. Translated, it reads CASSPSGGTGELFF.